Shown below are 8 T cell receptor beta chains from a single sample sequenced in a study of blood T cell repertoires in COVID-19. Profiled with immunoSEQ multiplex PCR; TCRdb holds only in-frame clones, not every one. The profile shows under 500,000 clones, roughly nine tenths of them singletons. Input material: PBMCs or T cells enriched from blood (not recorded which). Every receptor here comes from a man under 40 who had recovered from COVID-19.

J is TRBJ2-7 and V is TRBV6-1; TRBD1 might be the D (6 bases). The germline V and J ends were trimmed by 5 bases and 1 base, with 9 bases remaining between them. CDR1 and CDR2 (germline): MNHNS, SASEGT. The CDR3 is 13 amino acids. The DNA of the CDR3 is TGTGCCAGCAGTCGGACAGCGTCCTACGAGCAGTACTTC. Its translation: CASSRTASYEQYF.

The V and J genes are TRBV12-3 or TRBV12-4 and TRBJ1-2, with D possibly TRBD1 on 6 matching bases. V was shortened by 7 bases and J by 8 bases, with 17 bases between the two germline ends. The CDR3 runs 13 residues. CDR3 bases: TGTGCCAGCATCATACAGGGATTTGGCGGCTACACCTTC. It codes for CASIIQGFGGYTF.

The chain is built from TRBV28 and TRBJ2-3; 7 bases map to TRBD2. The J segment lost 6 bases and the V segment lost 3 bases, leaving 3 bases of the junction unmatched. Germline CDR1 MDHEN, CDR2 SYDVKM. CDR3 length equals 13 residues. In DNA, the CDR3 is TGTGCCAGCAGTTTTGCGGGGGTGGATACGCAGTATTTT. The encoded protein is CASSFAGVDTQYF.

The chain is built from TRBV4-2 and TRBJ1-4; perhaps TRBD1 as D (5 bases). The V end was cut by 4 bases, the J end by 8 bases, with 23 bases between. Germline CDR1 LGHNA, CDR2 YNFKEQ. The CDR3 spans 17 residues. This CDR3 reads CASSRPEQDLSREKLFF. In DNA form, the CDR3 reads TGTGCCAGCAGCCGGCCGGAACAGGATTTGTCTCGGGAAAAACTGTTTTTT.

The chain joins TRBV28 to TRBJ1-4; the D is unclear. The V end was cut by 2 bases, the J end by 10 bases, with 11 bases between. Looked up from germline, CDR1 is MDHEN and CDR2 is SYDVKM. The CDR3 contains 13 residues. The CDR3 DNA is TGTGCCAGCAGTTTACAGGTGCGGGGAAAACTGTTTTTT. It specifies CASSLQVRGKLFF. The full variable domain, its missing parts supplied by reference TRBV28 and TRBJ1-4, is DVKVTQSSRYLVKRTGEKVFLECVQDMDHENMFWYRQDPGLGLRLIYFSYDVKMKEKGDIPEGYSVSREKKERFSLILESASTNQTSMYLCASSLQVRGKLFFGSGTQLSVL.

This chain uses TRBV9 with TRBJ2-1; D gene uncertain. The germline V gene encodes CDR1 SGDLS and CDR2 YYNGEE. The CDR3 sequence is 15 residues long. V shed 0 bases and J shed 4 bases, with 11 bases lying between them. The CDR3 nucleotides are TGTGCCAGCAGCGTAGCTGGGCAGGCGTACAATGAGCAGTTCTTC. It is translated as CASSVAGQAYNEQFF.

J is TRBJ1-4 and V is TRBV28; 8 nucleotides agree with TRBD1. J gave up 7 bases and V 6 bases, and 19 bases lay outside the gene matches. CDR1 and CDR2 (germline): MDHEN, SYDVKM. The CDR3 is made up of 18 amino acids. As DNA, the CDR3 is TGTGCCAGCAGCCCCCGGGGGAAGTTGTCAGGGGGCAGTGAAAAACTGTTTTTT. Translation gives CASSPRGKLSGGSEKLFF.

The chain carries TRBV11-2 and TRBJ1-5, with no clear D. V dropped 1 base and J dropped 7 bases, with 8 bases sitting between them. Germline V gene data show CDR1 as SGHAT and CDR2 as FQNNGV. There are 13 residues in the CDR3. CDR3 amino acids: CASSLGSEQPQHF. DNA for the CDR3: TGTGCCAGCAGCTTAGGTTCGGAGCAGCCCCAGCATTTT.